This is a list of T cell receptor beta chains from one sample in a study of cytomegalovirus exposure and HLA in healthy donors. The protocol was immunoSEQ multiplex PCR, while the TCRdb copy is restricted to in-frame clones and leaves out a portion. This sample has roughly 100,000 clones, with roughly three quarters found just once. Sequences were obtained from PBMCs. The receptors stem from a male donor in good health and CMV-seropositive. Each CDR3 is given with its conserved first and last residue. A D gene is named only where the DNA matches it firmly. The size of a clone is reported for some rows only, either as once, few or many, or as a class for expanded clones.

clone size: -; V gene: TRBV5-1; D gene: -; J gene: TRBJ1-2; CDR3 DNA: TGCGCCAGCAGCCAGGACGGGAATTATGGCTACACCTTC; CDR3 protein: CASSQDGNYGYTF
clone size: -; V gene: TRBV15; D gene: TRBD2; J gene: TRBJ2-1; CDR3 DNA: TGTGCCACCAGGGGAGGGAGCGGCGTCCACAATGAGCAGTTCTTC; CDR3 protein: CATRGGSGVHNEQFF
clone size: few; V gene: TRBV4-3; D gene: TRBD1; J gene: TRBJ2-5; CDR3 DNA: TGCGCCAGCAGCCAAGGCCAGGGGGTGAGGGAGACCCAGTACTTC; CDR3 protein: CASSQGQGVRETQYF
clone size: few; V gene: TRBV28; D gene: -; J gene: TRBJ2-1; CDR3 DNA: TGTGCCAGCAGTCAAGGGGCTCCGCCCTACAATGAGCAGTTCTTC; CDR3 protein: CASSQGAPPYNEQFF
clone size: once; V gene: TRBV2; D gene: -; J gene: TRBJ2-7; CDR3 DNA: TGTGCCAGCAGTTTAATACGGGTCGAGCAGTACTTC; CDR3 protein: CASSLIRVEQYF
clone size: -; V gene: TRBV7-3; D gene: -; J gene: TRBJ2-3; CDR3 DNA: TGTGCCAGCAGCTTAAAGGGGGTTAGTACAACGGCAGATACGCAGTATTTT; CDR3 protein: CASSLKGVSTTADTQYF
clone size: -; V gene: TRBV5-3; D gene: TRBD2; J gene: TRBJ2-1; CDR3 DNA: TGTGCCAGAAGCGCCCGACTAGCGGGAGGGTACAATGAGCAGTTCTTC; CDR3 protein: CARSARLAGGYNEQFF
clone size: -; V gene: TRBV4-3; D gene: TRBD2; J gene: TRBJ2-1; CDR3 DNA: TGCGCCAGCAGCCAAGCCCCTAGCGGGAGGGGAAACAATGAGCAGTTCTTC; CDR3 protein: CASSQAPSGRGNNEQFF
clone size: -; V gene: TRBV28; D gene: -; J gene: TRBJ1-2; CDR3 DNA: TGTGCCAGCACCCTGACGACGGGAAACTATGGCTACACCTTC; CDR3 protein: CASTLTTGNYGYTF
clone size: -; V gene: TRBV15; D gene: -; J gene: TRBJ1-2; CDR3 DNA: TGTGCCACCAGCAGAGATAAAGGGGACTCGAGGGGCTACACCTTC; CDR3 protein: CATSRDKGDSRGYTF
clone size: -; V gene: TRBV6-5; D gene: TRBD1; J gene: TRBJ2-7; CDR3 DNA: TGTGCCAGCAGTTATCGGACAGGGCGTTACGAGCAGTACTTC; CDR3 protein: CASSYRTGRYEQYF
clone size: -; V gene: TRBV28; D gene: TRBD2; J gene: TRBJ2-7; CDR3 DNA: TGTGCCAGCAGTTTATATCCTAGCGGCTCCTACGAGCAGTACTTC; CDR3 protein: CASSLYPSGSYEQYF